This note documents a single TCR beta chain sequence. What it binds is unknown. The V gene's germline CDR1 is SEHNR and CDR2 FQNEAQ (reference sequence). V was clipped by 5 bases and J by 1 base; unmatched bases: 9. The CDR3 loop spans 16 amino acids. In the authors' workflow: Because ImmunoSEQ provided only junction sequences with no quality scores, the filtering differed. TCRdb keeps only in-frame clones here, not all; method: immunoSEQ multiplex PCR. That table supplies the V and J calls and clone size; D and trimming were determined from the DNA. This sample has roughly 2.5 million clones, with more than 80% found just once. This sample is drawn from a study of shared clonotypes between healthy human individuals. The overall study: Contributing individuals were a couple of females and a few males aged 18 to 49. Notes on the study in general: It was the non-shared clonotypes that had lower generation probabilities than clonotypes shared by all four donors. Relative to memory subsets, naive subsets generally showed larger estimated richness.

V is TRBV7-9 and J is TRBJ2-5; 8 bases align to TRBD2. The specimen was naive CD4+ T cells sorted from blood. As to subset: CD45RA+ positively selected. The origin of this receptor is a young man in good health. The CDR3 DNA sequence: TGTGCCAGCAGCCCCCCTGCGGGGGGCCCCCAAGAGACCCAGTACTTC. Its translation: CASSPPAGGPQETQYF.